Listed here are 8 T cell receptor beta chains from one sample, sequenced in a study of blood T cell repertoires in COVID-19. Measured with immunoSEQ multiplex PCR; TCRdb has only the in-frame clones, and not every one. The table shows tens of thousands of clones, with approximately 90% occurring only once. Sequencing input: peripheral blood. The receptors originated from a man older than 75 with acute or convalescent COVID-19.

The chain carries TRBV19 and TRBJ1-2, with D perhaps TRBD1 (5 bases). CDR1 and CDR2 (germline): LNHDA, SQIVND (reference sequence). The CDR3 runs 13 residues. Trimming took 7 bases from V and 8 from J, leaving 17 bases between them. The CDR3 sequence is CASNSGTRGGYTF. In DNA form, the CDR3 reads TGTGCCAGTAATAGCGGGACCCGGGGAGGCTACACCTTC.

This rearrangement joins TRBV27 to TRBJ2-2; TRBD2 agrees at 9 bases. The CDR3 consists of 17 residues. Germline V lookup: CDR1 MNHEY, CDR2 SMNVEV (reference sequence). The ends lost 5 bases at V and 6 bases at J; junction bases unmatched: 13. CDR3 region: CASSRRGGGGAPGELFF. CDR3 DNA: TGTGCCAGCAGTCGAAGAGGTGGCGGGGGGGCCCCCGGGGAGCTGTTTTTT.

The CDR3 is CASSLGQGGNYGYTF. The CDR3 DNA reads TGTGCCAGCAGCCTCGGACAGGGTGGAAACTATGGCTACACCTTC. The chain links TRBV6-6 to TRBJ1-2, with 8 bases matching TRBD1. CDR3 length: 15 amino acids. The V gene end was trimmed by 6 bases and the J gene end by 2 bases; junction bases not matched to a gene: 8. CDR1 and CDR2 (germline): MNHNY, SVGAGI (reference sequence).

V usage is TRBV5-1 and J usage is TRBJ1-3; 7 positions agree with TRBD1. CDR3 length equals 15 residues. Per the germline V gene, CDR1 is SGHRS and CDR2 is YFSETQ. With V trimmed by 7 bases and J by 2 bases, 9 bases remained unmatched. The CDR3, as DNA: TGCGCCAGCCAACCGACAGGGACAACTGGAAACACCATATATTTT. It codes for CASQPTGTTGNTIYF.

The rearrangement uses TRBV29-1 and TRBJ2-5, with 8 bases fitting TRBD1. Germline values: CDR1 SQVTM, CDR2 ANQGSEA. The CDR3 extends over 13 amino acids. Trimming took 7 bases from V and 5 from J; bases not matched to a gene: 9. The CDR3 DNA reads as TGCAGCGGGGGACAGGCGCAAGGGGAGACCCAGTACTTC. Its translation is CSGGQAQGETQYF.

The chain joins TRBV18 to TRBJ2-7; D might be TRBD1 (6 bases). The germline gives CDR1 KGHSH, CDR2 LQKENI. CDR3 length equals 12 residues. The V gene lost 1 base and the J gene lost 7 bases, with 8 bases spanning the gap. The CDR3 region has the DNA TGTGCCAGCTCACCACTACAGGGAGAGCAGTACTTC. This translates into CASSPLQGEQYF.

The V and J genes are TRBV9 and TRBJ2-3; possible D gene TRBD1, 5 bases. The germline gives CDR1 SGDLS, CDR2 YYNGEE. Trimming took 0 bases from V and 10 from J, leaving 15 bases between them. The CDR3 extends over 14 amino acids. The CDR3 spells CASSVGPREGSQYF. The CDR3 DNA is TGTGCCAGCAGCGTAGGCCCCAGGGAAGGGTCGCAGTATTTT.

The chain has TRBV19 and TRBJ1-2, with TRBD1 identical over 7 bases. The CDR3 extends over 14 amino acids. Germline V CDR1 and CDR2: LNHDA, SQIVND (reference sequence). J gave up 2 bases and V 9 bases, and 9 bases lay outside the gene matches. The CDR3 DNA reads as TGTGCCAGCTGTTACAGGGGCGAAAACTATGGCTACACCTTC. This codes for CASCYRGENYGYTF.